The 19 T cell receptor beta chains below were found in one sample sequenced in a study of radiation and T cells in renal cell carcinoma. TCRdb keeps only in-frame clones here, not all; method: immunoSEQ multiplex PCR. The table lists about 120,000 clones, about four fifths of them singletons. Stated time point: blood 2 weeks post-SBRT. Noted treatment: 15 Gy SBRT to primary tumor, nephrectomy 4 weeks later. The sample in question was blood, obtained from a patient whose treatment included radiotherapy and nephrectomy. The receptors derive from a man between 50 and 59 years old with renal cell carcinoma.

The chain uses TRBV25-1 and TRBJ2-7; D ambiguous. With 4 bases removed from V and 4 bases from J, the gap between germline ends came to 8 bases. This CDR3 spans 12 amino acids. Germline CDR1 MGHDK, CDR2 SYGVNS. The CDR3 region is CASSATSYEQYF. DNA of the CDR3: TGTGCCAGCAGTGCGACTTCTTACGAGCAGTACTTC.

The chain links TRBV13 to TRBJ2-5; the D gene is possibly TRBD2 (6 bases). The J call is uncertain, as TRBJ2-7 better fits the DNA end. Germline lookup yields CDR1 PRHDT and CDR2 FYEKMQ (reference sequence). This CDR3 is 12 amino acids long. In DNA form, the CDR3 reads TGTGCCAGCAGCTTACGGGGGTACGAGCAGTACTTC. Encoded protein: CASSLRGYEQYF.

The chain uses TRBV7-2 and TRBJ2-3; weak D call: TRBD2 (5 bases). The CDR3 consists of 15 residues. Trimming removed 7 bases at V and 3 bases at J, with 17 bases between. Germline loops: CDR1 SGHTA, CDR2 FQGNSA. The CDR3 DNA reads TGTGCCAGCACCGGGGTGGGCGGCGCTACAGATACGCAGTATTTT. Residues: CASTGVGGATDTQYF.

The rearrangement joins TRBV29-1 to TRBJ2-7, with 10 bases that match TRBD2. The CDR3 extends over 17 amino acids. The ends lost 6 bases at V and 4 bases at J; junction bases unmatched: 18. Looked up from germline, CDR1 is SQVTM and CDR2 is ANQGSEA. The CDR3 loop reads CSVGGRGVLAGVYEQYF. CDR3 DNA: TGCAGCGTGGGGGGTCGTGGGGTTCTAGCGGGAGTTTACGAGCAGTACTTC.

The chain recombines TRBV28 with TRBJ2-1; D is unclear. V was trimmed by 4 bases and J by 6 bases, leaving 1 base between them. The CDR3 has 10 residues. The germline gives CDR1 MDHEN, CDR2 SYDVKM. CDR3 loop: CASSSNEQFF. DNA of the CDR3: TGTGCCAGCAGTTCCAATGAGCAGTTCTTC.

This chain uses TRBV18 with TRBJ1-3, with TRBD1 matching 7 bases. Germline CDR1 reads KGHSH; CDR2 reads LQKENI. This CDR3 has 18 residues. Trimming removed 3 bases from V and 0 bases from J; junction bases left unmatched: 11. The DNA of the CDR3 is TGTGCCAGCTCACCCCCTTCCGAGACAGGGCTCTCTGGAAACACCATATATTTT. This translates into CASSPPSETGLSGNTIYF.

This clone turned up a few times. The CDR3 DNA sequence: TGTGCCAGCACCAAGGGCACTGAAGCTTTCTTT. Amino acid sequence: CASTKGTEAFF. The gene calls are TRBV6-6 and TRBJ1-1; D not resolved. The CDR3 spans 11 residues. Germline V gene data show CDR1 as MNHNY and CDR2 as SVGAGI (reference sequence). Trimming stripped 7 bases from V and 4 bases from J, with 7 bases between.

The V gene is TRBV18, the J gene TRBJ1-2, with a possible D match to TRBD1 (6 bases). From germline, CDR1 is KGHSH and CDR2 LQKENI. This CDR3 region has 14 residues. V was trimmed by 3 bases and J by 6 bases, leaving 14 bases between them. The CDR3 here is CASSPSWGADGYTF. DNA of the CDR3: TGTGCCAGCTCACCGTCCTGGGGGGCTGATGGCTACACCTTC.

The gene calls are TRBV2 and TRBJ2-1; D unclear. The V gene's germline CDR1 is SNHLY and CDR2 FYNNEI. This CDR3 region has 12 residues. V gave up 7 bases and J gave up 8 bases, with 12 bases separating them. This CDR3 is CASTTLPDEQFF. The CDR3 nucleotides are TGTGCCAGCACGACCCTCCCGGATGAGCAGTTCTTC. Supplemented by reference TRBV2 and TRBJ2-1, the full variable domain reads EPEVTQTPSHQVTQMGQEVILRCVPISNHLYFYWYRQILGQKVEFLVSFYNNEISEKSEIFDDQFSVERPDGSNFTLKIRSTKLEDSAMYFCASTTLPDEQFFGPGTRLTVL.

This chain uses TRBV2 with TRBJ1-3, with D unclear. The CDR3 length is 14 residues. V dropped 6 bases and J dropped 7 bases, with 16 bases sitting between them. Germline lookup yields CDR1 SNHLY and CDR2 FYNNEI. The CDR3 nucleotides read TGTGCCAGCAGAGCAGAGGGTATCGGGAACACCATATATTTT. It specifies CASRAEGIGNTIYF.

The rearrangement uses TRBV7-8 and TRBJ2-1, with 12 bases lining up with TRBD2. Germline-derived CDR1 and CDR2 are SGHVS and FQNEAQ. The J segment lost 7 bases and the V segment lost 5 bases, leaving 6 bases of the junction unmatched. The CDR3 has 15 amino acids. CDR3 DNA: TGTGCCAGCAGCCCAGGACTAGCGGGACTGAATGAGCAGTTCTTC. Translating gives CASSPGLAGLNEQFF.

Note on this clone: Other DNA sequences in the same sample also yield this CDR3. V gene TRBV5-4 combines with J gene TRBJ1-1; tentative D call: TRBD1 (5 bases). The CDR3 is made up of 15 amino acids. Trimming pared 0 bases from V and 1 base from J, leaving 10 bases between. Germline-derived CDR1 and CDR2 are SGHNT and YYREEE (reference sequence). CDR3 nucleotides: TGTGCCAGCAGCTTGGACGGTGGGACGAACACTGAAGCTTTCTTT. Protein: CASSLDGGTNTEAFF.

The genes are TRBV6-6 and TRBJ1-2, with a weak D call TRBD1 (6 bases). Germline V CDR1 and CDR2: MNHNY, SVGAGI (reference sequence). Trimming removed 7 bases from V and 6 bases from J, with 12 bases in between. The CDR3 consists of 12 residues. This CDR3 reads CASTGDIDGYTF. CDR3 sequence (DNA): TGTGCCAGCACCGGGGACATAGATGGCTACACCTTC.

The chain couples TRBV9 to TRBJ2-2, with 7 bases matching TRBD1. The CDR3 has 16 residues. The V gene end was trimmed by 3 bases and the J gene end by 0 bases; junction bases not matched to a gene: 5. CDR1 SGDLS and CDR2 YYNGEE come from the germline V gene. The CDR3 loop reads CASSARGGANTGELFF. Written as DNA, the CDR3 is TGTGCCAGCAGCGCAAGAGGGGGCGCGAACACCGGGGAGCTGTTTTTT.

The CDR3 is CASSFGLVYEQYF. DNA of the CDR3: TGTGCCAGCAGTTTCGGTCTAGTCTACGAGCAGTACTTC. This chain joins TRBV27 and TRBJ2-7, with D uncertain. V lost 3 bases and J 3 bases, leaving 9 bases between the germline ends. Germline V gene data show CDR1 as MNHEY and CDR2 as SMNVEV (reference sequence). This CDR3 has 13 residues.

This rearrangement joins TRBV5-6 to TRBJ1-1, with D uncertain. CDR1 and CDR2 from the germline V gene are SGHDT and YYEEEE. Trimming took 6 bases from V and 0 from J, leaving 15 bases between them. The CDR3 consists of 15 residues. The CDR3 nucleotides read TGTGCCAGCAAGATAAACTCTGACATGAACACTGAAGCTTTCTTT. This encodes CASKINSDMNTEAFF.

The chain joins TRBV7-9 to TRBJ2-1, with 11 positions matching TRBD1. CDR1 SEHNR and CDR2 FQNEAQ come from the germline V gene (reference sequence). V was clipped by 6 bases and J by 3 bases; unmatched bases: 7. There are 16 residues in the CDR3. This chain's CDR3 is CASSPGQGAYYNEQFF. CDR3 sequence (DNA): TGTGCCAGCAGTCCAGGACAGGGGGCATACTACAATGAGCAGTTCTTC.

J is TRBJ2-7 and V is TRBV9; 11 bases align to TRBD1. This CDR3 comprises 14 residues. CDR1 and CDR2 from the germline V gene are SGDLS and YYNGEE. V shed 4 bases, J shed 4 bases, and the junction held 4 bases outside the gene matches. The CDR3 DNA sequence: TGTGCCAGCAGCCTTGGACAGGGGGCTTACGAGCAGTACTTC. This codes for CASSLGQGAYEQYF.

The gene calls are TRBV7-2 and TRBJ2-7, with 10 bases identical to TRBD2. J lost 6 bases, V lost 2 bases, and 7 bases had no gene match. The CDR3 spans 15 residues. The germline CDR1 and CDR2 sequences are SGHTA and FQGNSA. CDR3 DNA sequence: TGTGCCAGCAGCTTATTCCTAGCGGGGGAGGGCGAGCAGTACTTC. Translation: CASSLFLAGEGEQYF.